This TCR beta chain emerged from a study of shared clonotypes between healthy human individuals. Study-wide context: CD4 naive cells filled three plates per donor, CD4 memory three, CD8 naive two and CD8 memory one.

A word on this clone: Its antigen is as yet unknown.

Study-wide results and limits: Four donors had 4% to 5% of their naive CD4 clonotypes in common.

Germline CDR1 reads LGHNA; CDR2 reads YNFKEQ. The CDR3 sequence is 15 residues long. The trim removed 1 base at V and 2 bases at J, leaving 4 bases unmatched. The protocol was immunoSEQ multiplex PCR, while the TCRdb copy is restricted to in-frame clones and leaves out a portion. Of 2 million to 3 million clones listed, over 85% are singletons. The sequence derives from a man aged 18 to 29 in good health. The specimen was naive CD4+ T cells sorted from blood. Subset: CD45RA+ positively selected. The genes are TRBV4-2 and TRBJ2-7; 8 nucleotides align to TRBD2. This chain's CDR3 is CASSQVREAPYEQYF. The DNA for the CDR3 is TGTGCCAGCAGCCAAGTGCGGGAGGCCCCCTACGAGCAGTACTTC.